Listed below are T cell receptor beta chains from one sample, sequenced in a study of vaccination and CD4 T cells after COVID-19. Antigen specificity for these receptors is unknown. TCRdb reprocessed the PCR reads via MiXCR and lists one record per CDR3 protein. The data show around 16,000 distinct CDR3 sequences, with approximately 50% seen just once and 10% to 15% held by the top ten. The source material was CD4+ T cells from blood, cultured in vitro. The receptor set was obtained from a human donor who had recovered from COVID-19. CDR3s leave out the opening cysteine and the closing phenylalanine or tryptophan.

V gene,CDR3 protein
TRBV20-1,SAPQRAGGSYNEQF
TRBV5-1,ASSLDGTGLNTEAF
TRBV7-2,ASSSTGQAF
TRBV18,ASSPGVSGNTIY
TRBV2,ASSDRGRGSTEAF
TRBV12-3/TRBV12-4,ASSLTLQNSYEQY
TRBV20-1,SAPSTDTQY
TRBV5-1,ASSSTGGYGYT
TRBV7-2,ASSLMRGVSYEQY
TRBV24-1,ATSEASSGRNNEQF
TRBV20-1,SARDLPGYNSPLH
TRBV6-5,ASSYSRTSYEQY
TRBV7-2,ASSLGGAGARINEQF
TRBV2,ASSPGGAEAF
TRBV20-1,SARPGTSAYEQY
TRBV11-2,ASSSGTGNYGYT
TRBV11-2,ASSSTSRSDTQY